This TCR beta chain was retrieved from a study of regulatory T cells in long-lasting Graves disease. This clonotype was seen many times. Relying on iRepertoire HTBI primers and Arm-PCR of CDR3 regions, the team built TCR beta libraries. TCRdb reanalysed the multiplex PCR reads using MiXCR and keeps one entry per CDR3 protein. The sample holds about 470,000 distinct CDR3 sequences, about 15% seen once. Time point of the sample: newly diagnosed GD, antithyroid drugs for less than 3 months. PBMC-extracted RNA yielded the TCR library. These data were likewise used in another study, on T cells in Graves' hyperthyroidism and ophthalmopathy.

This specimen was peripheral blood mononuclear cells (PBMCs), taken at new diagnosis, from a patient treated with antithyroid drugs. The TCR was taken from a woman aged 25 to 39 with Graves disease.

The DNA for the CDR3 is TGCAGCGTTGCCAGGGGCACCGGGGAGCTGTTTTTT. This encodes CSVARGTGELFF. The V and J genes are TRBV29-1 and TRBJ2-2, with D maybe TRBD1 (6 bases). CDR1 is SQVTM and CDR2 is ANQGSEA in the germline V gene. The CDR3 is 12 amino acids. V was pared by 4 bases and J by 4 bases, with 7 bases between.